The rows below give T cell receptor beta chains drawn from one sample of a study of beta chain features in type 1 diabetes. Assay used: immunoSEQ multiplex PCR; TCRdb lists only in-frame clones, some missing. Of about 340,000 clones in the sample, less than 15% were seen once. Sequenced: naive CD4+ T cells from blood. Source of these receptors: a woman younger than 35 with type 1 diabetes. Both conserved end residues are part of each CDR3. A D gene is named only where the DNA matches it firmly. Clone size is shown for a subset of rows, as once, few, many or a class of expanded clone.

clone size	J gene	D gene	V gene	CDR3 protein	CDR3 DNA
few	TRBJ1-1	NA	TRBV6-6	CASQVNTEAFF	TGTGCCAGCCAGGTGAACACTGAAGCTTTCTTT
NA	TRBJ1-2	NA	TRBV28	CASSSQGTNYGYTF	TGTGCCAGCAGTTCACAGGGTACTAACTATGGCTACACCTTC
NA	TRBJ2-7	TRBD1	TRBV5-8	CASAPGGQGLYEQYF	TGTGCCAGTGCCCCGGGGGGACAGGGCCTCTACGAGCAGTACTTC
NA	TRBJ1-2	NA	TRBV29-1	CSVGDILYGYTF	TGCAGCGTGGGAGACATTCTCTATGGCTACACCTTC
few	TRBJ2-4	NA	TRBV19	CASSMWESETKNIQYF	TGTGCCAGTAGTATGTGGGAGAGTGAAACCAAAAACATTCAGTACTTC
few	TRBJ2-2	NA	TRBV9	CASNLGLNTGELFF	TGTGCCAGCAACCTAGGACTTAACACCGGGGAGCTGTTTTTT
few	TRBJ2-1	TRBD2	TRBV30	CAWSVPGGGYNEQFF	TGTGCCTGGAGTGTACCGGGAGGGGGCTACAATGAGCAGTTCTTC
few	TRBJ2-7	TRBD2	TRBV7-2	CASTPTSGNSYEQYF	TGTGCCAGCACCCCGACTAGCGGGAACTCCTACGAGCAGTACTTC
few	TRBJ2-1	NA	TRBV25-1	CASTTPQGRNEQFF	TGTGCCAGCACCACGCCCCAGGGTCGGAATGAGCAGTTCTTC
NA	TRBJ2-1	NA	TRBV18	CASSPYQGGNEQFF	TGTGCCAGCTCACCATACCAGGGGGGCAATGAGCAGTTCTTC
few	TRBJ1-4	TRBD1	TRBV5-1	CASRSGQGEKLFF	TGCGCCAGCAGATCGGGACAGGGAGAAAAACTGTTTTTT
NA	TRBJ2-1	TRBD1	TRBV29-1	CSVKQGGSNEQFF	TGCAGCGTCAAACAGGGGGGAAGCAATGAGCAGTTCTTC
NA	TRBJ2-1	NA	TRBV7-2	CASSREPSAYNEQFF	TGTGCCAGCAGCAGGGAACCTAGCGCGTACAATGAGCAGTTCTTC